This T cell receptor (beta chain) was retrieved from a study of blood T cell repertoires in COVID-19. Background on the study: COVID-19 samples from acute and convalescent phases originated in the United States, Italy and Spain. Nucleic acid was either cDNA or gDNA, and it came from T cells, B-cell-depleted T cells, or PBMCs.

V lost 1 base and J lost 8, with 14 bases in between. CDR1 LGHNA and CDR2 YSLEER come from the germline V gene. This CDR3 contains 15 residues. Cohort placement rested on clinical history that participants reported themselves. Authors' data handling: Counts of nucleated cells, estimated from reference gene primer amplification, were obtained. Profiling relied on immunoSEQ multiplex PCR, and the TCRdb table lists in-frame clones only, not all of them. Clone size and V and J calls were adopted from that table, with D and trimming inferred from the DNA. Of approximately 140,000 clones detected, about four fifths appear once; the ten largest clones hold roughly 3.4%. The table lists this clone with a few counts.

The source is a woman aged 45-59 years with acute COVID-19. The sample consisted of PBMCs or T cells enriched from blood (not recorded which). The genes are TRBV4-3 and TRBJ1-4, with D uncertain. CDR3 coding DNA: TGCGCCAGCAGCCAAGCTCTAGGCCGGCAGGAAAAACTGTTTTTT. Protein product: CASSQALGRQEKLFF.